This TCR beta chain was sequenced for a study of T cell clones after liver transplantation. Germline CDR1 and CDR2: DFQATT and SNEGSKA (reference sequence). Trimming took 3 bases from V and 8 from J, leaving 10 bases between them. CDR3 size: 11 residues. Some clones are missing from TCRdb's copy, which holds only in-frame ones; the method was immunoSEQ multiplex PCR. This table holds fewer than 110,000 clones, around 84% found once. The sample in question was CD4+ T cells from blood, obtained 47 months after liver transplant. The receptor comes from a human patient who received a liver transplant. Some T cells may possibly be graft donor cells. This chain joins TRBV20-1 and TRBJ1-2; no firm D call. In DNA form, the CDR3 reads TGCAGTGCTAGCGATGGAAGCGGCTACACCTTC. Translation: CSASDGSGYTF.